Shown below are 5 T cell receptor beta chains from a single sample sequenced in a study of PD-1 blockade in classical Hodgkin lymphoma. Method: immunoSEQ multiplex PCR; TCRdb's copy keeps in-frame clones and lacks some. Of 45,000 or so clones detected, around 80% appear once; the ten largest clones hold around 35%. The time point denotes: cycle 4 day 1 (C4D1), after less than 7 weeks of nivolumab. Every single patient, without exception, relapsed after autologous stem cell transplantation, and brentuximab vedotin exposure varied. The sample here was peripheral blood mononuclear cells (PBMCs), taken before the fourth cycle of nivolumab. These receptors all come from a human donor with classical Hodgkin lymphoma.

The gene calls are TRBV2 and TRBJ1-2; a weak D match, TRBD1 (5 bases). Trimming cost V 2 bases and J 4 bases, with 11 bases left between them. The CDR3 length is 14 residues. CDR1 is SNHLY and CDR2 is FYNNEI in the germline V gene. CDR3 nucleotide sequence: TGTGCCAGCAGTGAACAGGGTGGTCGCTATGGCTACACCTTC. Translation gives CASSEQGGRYGYTF.

In its sample, this clone was seen a few times. The chain links TRBV6-5 to TRBJ2-7; weak D call: TRBD2 (6 bases). The V gene lost 0 bases and the J gene lost 3 bases, with 12 bases spanning the gap. Germline lookup yields CDR1 MNHEY and CDR2 SVGAGI. The CDR3 extends over 15 amino acids. CDR3 sequence (DNA): TGTGCCAGCAGTTACTCTATCGGGGGAAGCTACGAGCAGTACTTC. This encodes CASSYSIGGSYEQYF.

This clone was counted only a few times. The chain joins TRBV2 to TRBJ1-2; the D gene is possibly TRBD1 (5 bases). In germline, CDR1 is SNHLY, CDR2 FYNNEI. The CDR3 contains 15 residues. Trimming removed 6 bases from V and 0 bases from J, with 14 bases in between. This chain's CDR3 is CASRAGFSANYGYTF. Written as DNA, the CDR3 is TGTGCCAGCAGGGCAGGGTTCTCAGCTAACTATGGCTACACCTTC.

The CDR3 DNA follows: TGCGCCAGCAGCCAGGAGACAGGGATAAGCTCCTACGAGCAGTACTTC. This gives the protein CASSQETGISSYEQYF. The V and J genes are TRBV4-1 and TRBJ2-7; 7 bases match TRBD1. The V gene's germline CDR1 is MGHRA and CDR2 YSYEKL. Trimming cost V 3 bases and J 0 bases; bases outside gene matches: 8. CDR3 length: 16 amino acids.

Of note for this clone: This sample includes further DNA sequences coding for the same CDR3. The chain recombines TRBV9 with TRBJ2-1; D possibly uses TRBD1 or TRBD2 (5 bases each). CDR1 is SGDLS and CDR2 is YYNGEE in the germline V gene. This CDR3 is built from 13 residues. The V end lost 0 bases, the J end lost 6 bases, and 7 bases lay between the germline ends. The CDR3 DNA is TGTGCCAGCAGCGTAGGGGGGAGCAATGAGCAGTTCTTC. It translates to CASSVGGSNEQFF.